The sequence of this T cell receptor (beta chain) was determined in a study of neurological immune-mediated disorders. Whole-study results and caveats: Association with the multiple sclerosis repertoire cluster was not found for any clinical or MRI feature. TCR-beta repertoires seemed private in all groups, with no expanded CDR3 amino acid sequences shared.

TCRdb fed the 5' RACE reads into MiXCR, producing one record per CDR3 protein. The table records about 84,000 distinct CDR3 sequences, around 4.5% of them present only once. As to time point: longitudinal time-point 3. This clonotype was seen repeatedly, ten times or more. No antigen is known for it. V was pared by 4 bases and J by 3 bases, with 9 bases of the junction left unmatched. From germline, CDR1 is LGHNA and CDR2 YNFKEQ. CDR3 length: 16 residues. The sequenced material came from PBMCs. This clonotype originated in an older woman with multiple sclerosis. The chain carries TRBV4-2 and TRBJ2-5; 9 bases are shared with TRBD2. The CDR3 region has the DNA TGTGCCAGCAGCCTTAGCGGGGGCGAGGGGGAAGAGACCCAGTACTTC. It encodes CASSLSGGEGEETQYF.